The next 21 T cell receptor beta chains were all read from a single sample in a study of cytomegalovirus exposure and HLA in healthy donors. TCRdb keeps only in-frame clones here, not all; method: immunoSEQ multiplex PCR. The sample yields 110,000 to 150,000 clones, 89% seen once. The sequenced material came from PBMCs. These receptors were collected from a woman aged 18-29 years in good health and CMV-seropositive.

The genes are TRBV15 and TRBJ2-2; D perhaps matches TRBD1 (5 bases). The ends were cut back, 1 base at V and 7 bases at J, with 13 bases in the middle. The CDR3 has 15 amino acids. Germline values: CDR1 LNHNV, CDR2 YYDKDF (reference sequence). The CDR3 spells CATSRAQGIYGELFF. DNA of the CDR3: TGTGCCACCAGCAGAGCTCAGGGTATATACGGGGAGCTGTTTTTT.

J is TRBJ1-2 and V is TRBV9; a possible D gene is TRBD1 (5 bases). Trimming removed 0 bases at V and 7 bases at J, with 16 bases between. The CDR3 is made up of 15 amino acids. Germline lookup yields CDR1 SGDLS and CDR2 YYNGEE. CDR3 in amino acids: CASSVGGSYYVGYTF. The DNA of the CDR3 is TGTGCCAGCAGCGTAGGGGGCAGCTACTATGTTGGCTACACCTTC. Together with reference TRBV9 and TRBJ1-2, the CDR3 gives the full variable domain: DSGVTQTPKHLITATGQRVTLRCSPRSGDLSVYWYQQSLDQGLQFLIQYYNGEERAKGNILERFSAQQFPDLHSELNLSSLELGDSALYFCASSVGGSYYVGYTFGSGTRLTVV.

V and J are TRBV13 and TRBJ1-2; 11 nucleotides line up with TRBD1. Looked up from germline, CDR1 is PRHDT and CDR2 is FYEKMQ (reference sequence). The CDR3 spans 15 residues. Losses at the gene ends were 5 bases for V and 1 base for J; bases not matched to a gene: 3. The CDR3 DNA is TGTGCCAGCAGCCAGGGGACAGGGGGTAACTATGGCTACACCTTC. Translation gives CASSQGTGGNYGYTF.

The rearrangement joins TRBV5-1 to TRBJ2-7; D is undetermined. Trimming removed 2 bases from V and 4 bases from J, with 10 bases in between. Per the germline V gene, CDR1 is SGHRS and CDR2 is YFSETQ. The CDR3 loop spans 13 amino acids. The CDR3 reads CASSFSSEYEQYF. In nucleotides, the CDR3 is TGCGCCAGCAGCTTTTCAAGCGAATACGAGCAGTACTTC. Filled out from reference TRBV5-1 and TRBJ2-7, the complete variable domain reads KAGVTQTPRYLIKTRGQQVTLSCSPISGHRSVSWYQQTPGQGLQFLFEYFSETQRNKGNFPGRFSGRQFSNSRSEMNVSTLELGDSALYLCASSFSSEYEQYFGPGTRLTVT.

In this sample, this clone turned up once. CDR3 amino acids: CASSVRARSEKLFF. DNA for the CDR3: TGTGCCAGCAGTGTGAGGGCGAGGAGTGAAAAACTGTTTTTT. The gene calls are TRBV2 and TRBJ1-4; D call uncertain. CDR1 and CDR2 (germline): SNHLY, FYNNEI. The CDR3 sequence is 14 residues long. V lost 4 bases and J 7 bases, leaving 13 bases between the germline ends.

This chain links TRBV11-2 with TRBJ2-1; weak D call: TRBD2 (6 bases). This CDR3 is built from 11 residues. V was pared by 3 bases and J by 13 bases, with 10 bases between. In germline, CDR1 is SGHAT, CDR2 FQNNGV. The CDR3 DNA is TGTGCCAGCAGCTTGGGGGGAGATCAGTTCTTC. Amino acid sequence: CASSLGGDQFF. Drawing the rest from reference TRBV11-2 and TRBJ2-1, the complete variable domain is EAGVAQSPRYKIIEKRQSVAFWCNPISGHATLYWYQQILGQGPKLLIQFQNNGVVDDSQLPKDRFSAERLKGVDSTLKIQPAKLEDSAVYLCASSLGGDQFFGPGTRLTVL.

This chain joins TRBV9 and TRBJ1-2; maybe TRBD1 (5 bases). Trimming cost V 0 bases and J 4 bases, with 10 bases left between them. The CDR3 has 14 amino acids. Germline V gene sequence: CDR1 SGDLS, CDR2 YYNGEE. CDR3 sequence: CASSVADSFYGYTF. CDR3 bases: TGTGCCAGCAGCGTAGCCGACAGCTTCTATGGCTACACCTTC.

This chain joins TRBV2 and TRBJ1-2; possibly TRBD1 for D (6 bases). The germline V and J ends were trimmed by 2 bases and 9 bases, with 13 bases remaining between them. From germline, CDR1 is SNHLY and CDR2 FYNNEI. The CDR3 is made up of 13 amino acids. The DNA for the CDR3 is TGTGCCAGCAGTGAAAAGGGGGTGGGCAGCTACACCTTC. Its protein is CASSEKGVGSYTF.

The rearrangement joins TRBV5-1 to TRBJ2-7; D is possibly TRBD2 (5 bases). The V gene's germline CDR1 is SGHRS and CDR2 YFSETQ. The V end was cut by 4 bases, the J end by 7 bases, with 21 bases between. The CDR3 extends over 15 amino acids. CDR3 coding DNA: TGCGCCAGCAGCCTGGCCGGGAAGGAAGGAATAGAGCAGTACTTC. This gives the protein CASSLAGKEGIEQYF.

The rearrangement links TRBV7-6 to TRBJ1-5; D is ambiguous. The CDR3 is 17 residues long. V lost 0 bases, J lost 0 bases, and 12 bases lay in between. Germline V CDR1 and CDR2: SGHVS, FNYEAQ. Here the CDR3 DNA reads TGTGCCAGCAGCTTAGCTTGCCCGGTCTATAGCAATCAGCCCCAGCATTTT. Its translation is CASSLACPVYSNQPQHF.

This chain links TRBV2 with TRBJ2-7; weak D call: TRBD2 (6 bases). Germline V gene lookup returns CDR1 SNHLY and CDR2 FYNNEI. Trimming took off 8 bases at V and 3 bases at J, with 8 bases between the two ends. The CDR3 sequence is 11 residues long. CDR3 loop: CASREFYEQYF. As DNA, the CDR3 is TGTGCCAGCCGGGAGTTCTACGAGCAGTACTTC.

The CDR3 is CASSQETQARQPQHF. The CDR3 DNA reads as TGTGCCAGCAGCCAAGAAACCCAAGCCCGGCAGCCCCAGCATTTT. J is TRBJ1-5 and V is TRBV4-2; no clear D. The CDR3 extends over 15 amino acids. V gave up 0 bases and J gave up 7 bases, with 13 bases separating them. The germline V gene has CDR1 LGHNA and CDR2 YNFKEQ.

V is TRBV7-9 and J is TRBJ2-7, with a tentative D call TRBD1 (5 bases). Germline loops: CDR1 SEHNR, CDR2 FQNEAQ (reference sequence). This CDR3 has 14 residues. V was pared by 2 bases and J by 3 bases, with 11 bases between. The DNA of the CDR3 is TGTGCCAGCAGCTTAAGCTACAGGCTCTACGAGCAGTACTTC. It translates to CASSLSYRLYEQYF.

The chain links TRBV7-2 to TRBJ1-5; TRBD1 agrees at 9 bases. Trimming cost V 3 bases and J 1 base; bases outside gene matches: 7. Germline assignment: CDR1 SGHTA and CDR2 FQGNSA. CDR3 length equals 17 residues. The CDR3 spells CASSFDRGGSSNQPQHF. The CDR3 nucleotides read TGTGCCAGCAGCTTCGACAGGGGGGGTAGCAGCAATCAGCCCCAGCATTTT.

The chain employs TRBV11-2 and TRBJ2-7; 9 nucleotides agree with TRBD1. The V gene's germline CDR1 is SGHAT and CDR2 FQNNGV. CDR3 size: 15 residues. The V segment lost 6 bases and the J segment 4 bases; nucleotides outside the gene matches: 10. The CDR3 loop reads CASRRPGQGTYEQYF. DNA for the CDR3: TGTGCCAGCAGGCGGCCGGGACAGGGAACGTACGAGCAGTACTTC.

V and J are TRBV14 and TRBJ2-7; D is uncertain. The V end was cut by 6 bases, the J end by 5 bases, with 14 bases between. The CDR3 consists of 13 residues. CDR1 and CDR2 (germline): SGHDN, FVKESK. In DNA, the CDR3 is TGTGCCAGCAGTCACATCGGCGGCGACGAGCAGTACTTC. It codes for CASSHIGGDEQYF.

This clone has only a few counts. This chain links TRBV4-1 with TRBJ2-7; 9 positions match TRBD1. Germline CDR1 MGHRA, CDR2 YSYEKL. With V trimmed by 1 base and J by 7 bases, 8 bases remained unmatched. This CDR3 is built from 15 residues. The CDR3: CASSQVLQGAREQYF. CDR3 coding DNA: TGCGCCAGCAGCCAAGTATTACAGGGGGCCCGAGAGCAGTACTTC.

The chain combines TRBV6-1 with TRBJ1-2; D remains ambiguous. This CDR3 is built from 14 residues. V was shortened by 6 bases and J by 6 bases, with 17 bases between the two germline ends. Germline CDR1 is MNHNS and CDR2 is SASEGT. Written as DNA, the CDR3 is TGTGCCAGCAGCGCAAGAGGGATGTCTGATGGCTACACCTTC. This translates into CASSARGMSDGYTF.

The V and J genes are TRBV28 and TRBJ1-4; 9 bases agree with TRBD1. The CDR3 runs 15 residues. The trim removed 8 bases at V and 3 bases at J, leaving 7 bases unmatched. Germline CDR1 MDHEN, CDR2 SYDVKM. CDR3 DNA: TGTGCCAGCTCCCCACAGGGGGCATCTAATGAAAAACTGTTTTTT. It specifies CASSPQGASNEKLFF.

The chain joins TRBV28 to TRBJ2-7; no clear D gene. V lost 8 bases and J lost 0, with 5 bases in between. The CDR3 is 11 amino acids. Germline V lookup: CDR1 MDHEN, CDR2 SYDVKM. The CDR3: CASENSYEQYF. The DNA for the CDR3 is TGTGCCAGCGAGAACTCCTACGAGCAGTACTTC.

The V and J genes are TRBV4-1 and TRBJ2-1; D uncertain. Germline CDR1 reads MGHRA; CDR2 reads YSYEKL. V lost 0 bases to trimming and J lost 4 bases, with 7 bases between them. The CDR3 runs to 14 residues. DNA of the CDR3: TGCGCCAGCAGCCAAGACAGATTGTACAATGAGCAGTTCTTC. It yields the protein CASSQDRLYNEQFF.